One and the same sample provided the 9 T cell receptor beta chains below, sequenced in a study of PD-1 blockade in classical Hodgkin lymphoma. Clones were read by immunoSEQ multiplex PCR, and TCRdb kept only the in-frame ones, dropping some. This table holds over 80,000 clones, around four fifths found once. Specified time point: cycle 4 day 1 (C4D1), after five to seven weeks of nivolumab. Following autologous stem cell transplantation, relapse occurred in every patient, and exposure to brentuximab vedotin varied. The specimen was peripheral blood mononuclear cells (PBMCs), collected before the fourth cycle of nivolumab. Receptors originate from a human donor with classical Hodgkin lymphoma.

The J gene is TRBJ2-5, the V gene TRBV9; maybe TRBD1 (6 bases). There are 14 residues in the CDR3. Looked up from germline, CDR1 is SGDLS and CDR2 is YYNGEE. V gave up 0 bases and J gave up 2 bases, with 8 bases separating them. CDR3 amino acids: CASSVGGGQETQYF. The DNA for the CDR3 is TGTGCCAGCAGCGTAGGAGGGGGACAAGAGACCCAGTACTTC.

This chain uses TRBV6-5 with TRBJ1-2; D is perhaps TRBD1 (5 bases). There are 12 residues in the CDR3. Between the trimmed V and J ends, which lost 6 bases and 6 bases, there was a span of 11 bases. Germline CDR1 reads MNHEY; CDR2 reads SVGAGI. DNA for the CDR3: TGTGCCAGCAGCGCCGAGGGGCATGGCTACACCTTC. Amino acid sequence: CASSAEGHGYTF.

This chain links TRBV4-3 with TRBJ1-1, with D unclear. The V and J ends lost 3 bases and 0 bases respectively, with 5 bases between them. The CDR3 has 13 amino acids. Germline V lookup: CDR1 LGHNA, CDR2 YSLEER. CDR3 sequence (DNA): TGCGCCAGCAGCCACAAGGTGAACACTGAAGCTTTCTTT. Translating gives CASSHKVNTEAFF.

The CDR3 coding sequence is TGTGCCAGCAGTTCGGGGACGCTCAATCAGCCCCAGCATTTT. It codes for CASSSGTLNQPQHF. The rearrangement uses TRBV6-5 and TRBJ1-5, with D perhaps matching TRBD1 (5 bases). V was shortened by 4 bases and J by 3 bases, with 10 bases between the two germline ends. This CDR3 contains 14 residues. Germline assignment: CDR1 MNHEY and CDR2 SVGAGI.

This clone was seen a single time. This chain connects TRBV5-1 to TRBJ2-1; 16 nucleotides align to TRBD2. The junction had 10 bases not matched to a gene; V was cut back by 4 bases and J by 9 bases. Germline CDR1 reads SGHRS; CDR2 reads YFSETQ. CDR3 length: 17 residues. In DNA form, the CDR3 reads TGCGCCAGCAGCCCGGAGGGGACTAGCGGGGGGGCCTCTGAGCAGTTCTTC. Its translation is CASSPEGTSGGASEQFF.

The V call is TRBV5-1, the J call TRBJ2-3, with D unresolved. From germline, CDR1 is SGHRS and CDR2 YFSETQ. The CDR3 consists of 13 residues. V lost 0 bases to trimming and J lost 2 bases, with 4 bases between them. The CDR3 sequence: CASSLEVTDTQYF. CDR3 nucleotide sequence: TGCGCCAGCAGCTTGGAGGTCACAGATACGCAGTATTTT.

The chain carries TRBV4-3 and TRBJ2-3, with TRBD1 identical over 10 bases. Trimming at V came to 2 bases and at J to 5 bases, leaving 4 bases not matched to a gene. Germline lookup yields CDR1 LGHNA and CDR2 YSLEER. The CDR3 totals 15 residues. The CDR3 DNA reads TGCGCCAGCAGCCAAACCCGGGACAGGGGAGATACGCAGTATTTT. Its translation: CASSQTRDRGDTQYF.

The chain employs TRBV25-1 and TRBJ1-4; D may be TRBD1 (6 bases). CDR3 length: 15 residues. Trimming shortened V by 1 base and J by 5 bases, and 11 bases separated the two germline ends. The germline gives CDR1 MGHDK, CDR2 SYGVNS. CDR3 in DNA: TGTGCCAGCAGTGAATTCGGACAGTCAAATGAAAAACTGTTTTTT. It yields the protein CASSEFGQSNEKLFF.

In its sample, this clone was seen a few times. The chain recombines TRBV2 with TRBJ1-4, with 11 bases identical to TRBD1. The germline V gene has CDR1 SNHLY and CDR2 FYNNEI. The CDR3 is 15 amino acids. V lost 7 bases and J lost 7; bases outside the gene matches: 8. This CDR3 reads CASKDRGLLGEKLFF. In DNA, the CDR3 is TGTGCCAGCAAGGACAGGGGGCTGTTGGGTGAAAAACTGTTTTTT.